This TCR beta chain emerged from a study of response to subunit inactivated influenza vaccine. This CDR3 has 13 amino acids. The trim removed 4 bases at V and 2 bases at J, leaving 3 bases unmatched. From germline, CDR1 is DFQATT and CDR2 SNEGSKA (reference sequence). Using its own MiXCR run on the RT-PCR reads, TCRdb lists one record per CDR3 protein. The table lists about 520,000 distinct CDR3 sequences, roughly 7.9% of them singletons. This clonotype has more than one count but fewer than ten. The sequence came from a man aged 50 to 69 who received an inactivated influenza vaccine. Sequenced here: PBMCs from blood, sampled 23 months after vaccination. The chain employs TRBV20-1 and TRBJ2-5, with 8 bases that match TRBD2. CDR3 bases: TGCAGTGCTATCCGGGGGGGTCAAGAGACCCAGTACTTC. This encodes CSAIRGGQETQYF.